The 27 T cell receptor beta chains reported below all come from one sample, sequenced in a study of T cells in Graves' hyperthyroidism and ophthalmopathy. It was RNA transcripts that yielded the amplified TCR beta CDR3 regions. HTBI primers were employed in a first-round RT-PCR of the TCR CDR3. TCRdb re-analysed the multiplex PCR reads in MiXCR, keeping a single row per CDR3 protein. Seen here are some 510,000 distinct CDR3 sequences, about a fifth observed once, and the top ten hold more than 25%. Input material: blood. The receptor source for this set is a man aged 18-30 years with Graves' hyperthyroidism.

This clonotype has only a few counts. The V call is TRBV29-1, the J call TRBJ1-1, with D perhaps matching TRBD1 (6 bases). The CDR3 is made up of 11 amino acids. Trimming pared 3 bases from V and 10 bases from J, leaving 12 bases between. Germline CDR1 is SQVTM and CDR2 is ANQGSEA. The CDR3 region is CSVEGGAGAFF. CDR3 nucleotides: TGCAGCGTTGAGGGGGGGGCGGGAGCTTTCTTT.

This clonotype has at least ten counts. The J gene is TRBJ1-5, the V gene TRBV29-1; D is ambiguous. Germline-derived CDR1 and CDR2 are SQVTM and ANQGSEA. V lost 0 bases to trimming and J lost 3 bases, with 6 bases between them. The CDR3 has 13 amino acids. Here the CDR3 reads CSVEEGTNQPQHF. The CDR3, as DNA: TGCAGCGTTGAAGAGGGTACCAATCAGCCCCAGCATTTT.

This clonotype has ten or more counts. The chain has TRBV6-1 and TRBJ2-7; a possible D gene is TRBD2 (6 bases). The germline CDR1 and CDR2 sequences are MNHNS and SASEGT. With 6 bases removed from V and 3 bases from J, the gap between germline ends came to 15 bases. The CDR3 contains 14 residues. CDR3 sequence reads: CASSLAKPGYEQYF. DNA for the CDR3: TGTGCCAGCAGCCTAGCGAAGCCGGGCTACGAGCAGTACTTC.

The V call is TRBV6-5, the J call TRBJ2-5, with 7 positions matching TRBD2. The CDR3 extends over 16 amino acids. CDR1 is MNHEY and CDR2 is SVGAGI in the germline V gene. The trim removed 1 base at V and 5 bases at J, leaving 10 bases unmatched. The CDR3 coding sequence is TGTGCCAGCAGTTACTTAGATGGGGGGGATGTGGAGACCCAGTACTTC. Residues: CASSYLDGGDVETQYF.

The V call is TRBV12-3 or TRBV12-4, the J call TRBJ2-5, with D possibly being TRBD1 or TRBD2 (6 bases each). The germline V and J ends were trimmed by 0 bases and 4 bases, with 9 bases remaining between them. The CDR3 is made up of 14 amino acids. In nucleotides, the CDR3 is TGTGCCAGCAGTTTAGCGGGGGGCGCAGAGACCCAGTACTTC. As protein: CASSLAGGAETQYF.

The CDR3 region has the DNA TGTGCCAGCACGGGACTATTGCTTGGCGGGGAGCTGTTTTTT. Protein sequence: CASTGLLLGGELFF. V gene TRBV6-2 or TRBV6-3 combines with J gene TRBJ2-2; 7 bases map to TRBD2. This CDR3 region has 14 residues. The V gene's germline CDR1 is MNHEY and CDR2 SVGEGT. Trimming removed 7 bases from V and 7 bases from J; junction bases left unmatched: 9.

This clonotype was counted ten times or more. This rearrangement joins TRBV20-1 to TRBJ2-2; either TRBD1 or TRBD2 may supply D (6 bases each). V gave up 0 bases and J gave up 6 bases, with 14 bases separating them. The germline gives CDR1 DFQATT, CDR2 SNEGSKA (reference sequence). The CDR3 runs to 15 residues. CDR3 region: CSARDVRGGAGELFF. Written as DNA, the CDR3 is TGCAGTGCTAGAGATGTCAGGGGAGGCGCCGGGGAGCTGTTTTTT.

This clonotype was counted many times. This chain connects TRBV20-1 to TRBJ2-5; D remains unclear. From germline, CDR1 is DFQATT and CDR2 SNEGSKA (reference sequence). The V gene lost 5 bases and the J gene lost 6 bases, with 13 bases spanning the gap. The CDR3 loop spans 12 amino acids. CDR3 sequence (DNA): TGCAGTGCTCCCGGTGGCACCCAGACCCAGTACTTC. Translating it yields CSAPGGTQTQYF.

Many counts were recorded for this clonotype. The chain is built from TRBV6-4 and TRBJ2-7; 10 bases match TRBD1. CDR1 is MRHNA, CDR2 SNTAGT, per germline. The J segment lost 4 bases and the V segment lost 6 bases, leaving 12 bases of the junction unmatched. The CDR3 spans 16 residues. The CDR3: CASSQPRDRGWYEQYF. The CDR3 nucleotides are TGTGCCAGCAGCCAACCCCGGGACAGGGGATGGTACGAGCAGTACTTC.

This clonotype was seen at least ten times. CDR3 sequence: CASRRDSLAYGYTF. Written as DNA, the CDR3 is TGTGCCAGCAGACGGGACAGCCTTGCGTATGGCTACACCTTC. This rearrangement joins TRBV6-2 or TRBV6-3 to TRBJ1-2, with 7 bases matching TRBD1. The CDR3 contains 14 residues. Germline CDR1 is MNHEY and CDR2 is SVGEGT. V shed 6 bases, J shed 5 bases, and the junction held 9 bases outside the gene matches.

This clonotype was detected ten times or more. CDR3 DNA sequence: TGTGCCAGCAGCTTTCCCTCGACAGGGGAAGTCAATCAGCCCCAGCATTTT. Its translation: CASSFPSTGEVNQPQHF. The chain recombines TRBV3-1 with TRBJ1-5, with TRBD1 matching 8 bases. Per germline, CDR1 LGHDT and CDR2 YNNKEL (reference sequence). There are 17 residues in the CDR3. Unmatched junction bases numbered 12, after V lost 5 bases and J lost 3 bases.

Only a few counts were recorded for this clonotype. The chain has TRBV29-1 and TRBJ2-5; 7 bases are a match to TRBD1. The CDR3 extends over 14 amino acids. Germline lookup yields CDR1 SQVTM and CDR2 ANQGSEA. The V gene end was trimmed by 6 bases and the J gene end by 1 base; junction bases not matched to a gene: 8. DNA for the CDR3: TGCAGCGTAGAGGACAGGACCTTCCAAGAGACCCAGTACTTC. This codes for CSVEDRTFQETQYF.

This clonotype has a handful of counts. The chain couples TRBV14 to TRBJ1-2; the D gene is possibly TRBD1 (6 bases). CDR3 size: 15 residues. V lost 1 base to trimming and J lost 1 base, with 10 bases between them. Germline V gene lookup returns CDR1 SGHDN and CDR2 FVKESK. CDR3 in amino acids: CASSQGDNLNYGYTF. The CDR3 DNA sequence: TGTGCCAGCAGCCAAGGGGACAACCTTAACTATGGCTACACCTTC.

This clonotype has a handful of counts. The chain combines TRBV6-5 with TRBJ2-7; 7 nucleotides line up with TRBD1. Germline V lookup: CDR1 MNHEY, CDR2 SVGAGI. The CDR3 spans 17 residues. V lost 0 bases and J lost 2; bases outside the gene matches: 10. The CDR3 DNA sequence: TGTGCCAGCAGTTACTCGACTGGTGGGCAGGGGGCCTACGAGCAGTACTTC. It codes for CASSYSTGGQGAYEQYF.

There are a few counts of this clonotype. This chain uses TRBV19 with TRBJ2-3; 7 bases are a match to TRBD1. Germline V gene lookup returns CDR1 LNHDA and CDR2 SQIVND (reference sequence). Trimming took 5 bases from V and 2 from J; bases not matched to a gene: 4. The CDR3 totals 14 residues. The CDR3 reads CASSGGQDTDTQYF. CDR3 sequence (DNA): TGTGCCAGTAGTGGTGGACAGGACACAGATACGCAGTATTTT.

This clonotype has ten or more counts. The chain couples TRBV19 to TRBJ1-1; no clear D gene. V dropped 7 bases and J dropped 5 bases, with 8 bases sitting between them. Germline V gives CDR1 LNHDA, CDR2 SQIVND (reference sequence). The CDR3 consists of 11 residues. The CDR3 loop reads CASTPGTEAFF. The CDR3 DNA sequence: TGTGCCAGTACCCCTGGGACTGAAGCTTTCTTT.

The rearrangement uses TRBV9 and TRBJ1-1, with 9 bases matching TRBD1. Trimming took 3 bases from V and 7 from J; bases not matched to a gene: 4. Per germline, CDR1 SGDLS and CDR2 YYNGEE. The CDR3 is made up of 13 amino acids. CDR3 nucleotides: TGTGCCAGCAGCGAGACAGGGGGGGGTGAAGCTTTCTTT. Its translation: CASSETGGGEAFF. The full variable domain, its missing parts supplied by reference TRBV9 and TRBJ1-1, is DSGVTQTPKHLITATGQRVTLRCSPRSGDLSVYWYQQSLDQGLQFLIQYYNGEERAKGNILERFSAQQFPDLHSELNLSSLELGDSALYFCASSETGGGEAFFGQGTRLTVV.

Regarding this clonotype: A single base separates this from a much larger clone, so it may be a read error. This chain's CDR3 is CAGSLIQGAEAEAFF. The CDR3 nucleotides are TGTGCCGGCAGCTTAATCCAGGGTGCGGAGGCTGAAGCTTTCTTT. The J gene is TRBJ1-1, the V gene TRBV11-2, with a possible D match to TRBD1 (5 bases). From germline, CDR1 is SGHAT and CDR2 FQNNGV. The CDR3 has 15 residues.

About this clonotype itself: The junction does not match germline at one end; this may be a read error. V gene TRBV6-5 combines with J gene TRBJ1-2; the match to TRBD1 covers 9 bases. Germline lookup yields CDR1 MNHEY and CDR2 SVGAGI. The CDR3 has 16 amino acids. The CDR3, as DNA: TGTGCCAGCAGTTACCGTCCTGGGGACAGGGAATATGGCTACAGCTTC. This codes for CASSYRPGDREYGYSF.

The rearrangement links TRBV29-1 to TRBJ2-5, with D possibly called TRBD1 or TRBD2 (5 bases each). The CDR3 is 12 residues long. CDR1 is SQVTM and CDR2 is ANQGSEA in the germline V gene. Here the CDR3 reads CSVNVGVETQYF. CDR3 sequence (DNA): TGCAGTGTCAACGTGGGGGTTGAGACCCAGTACTTC.

This clonotype came up many times. This chain connects TRBV20-1 to TRBJ1-2; tentatively, D is TRBD1 (5 bases). Between the trimmed V and J ends, which lost 4 bases and 1 base, there was a span of 10 bases. Germline V gives CDR1 DFQATT, CDR2 SNEGSKA (reference sequence). The CDR3 sequence is 13 residues long. The CDR3 sequence is CSAMTARNYGYTF. CDR3 bases: TGCAGTGCTATGACAGCCCGTAACTATGGCTACACCTTC.

This clonotype has ten or more counts. In DNA, the CDR3 is TGTGCCAGCAGCCCCTCTTGGGGTCCCGAGCAGTACTTC. It codes for CASSPSWGPEQYF. The V gene is TRBV12-3 or TRBV12-4, the J gene TRBJ2-7, with no clear D. This CDR3 region has 13 residues. V shed 6 bases and J shed 6 bases, with 15 bases lying between them.

Turning to this clonotype: The junction and the germline gene differ at one end; a read error may be behind it. CDR3 amino acids: CASSPTGRPMNTEVFF. The CDR3 DNA follows: TGTGCCAGCAGCCCGACAGGGAGACCTATGAACACTGAAGTTTTCTTT. The J gene is TRBJ1-1, the V gene TRBV11-1; 7 positions match TRBD1. This CDR3 has 16 residues. Per germline, CDR1 SGHAT and CDR2 FQDESV (reference sequence).

This sequence joins TRBV4-1 and TRBJ1-1, with a weak D call TRBD1 (6 bases). The CDR3 is made up of 16 amino acids. V shed 6 bases and J shed 4 bases, with 21 bases lying between them. CDR1 MGHRA and CDR2 YSYEKL come from the germline V gene. The CDR3 coding sequence is TGCGCCAGCAGTCGCCCCCTACAGGGAAGGGCCACTGAAGCTTTCTTT. Protein product: CASSRPLQGRATEAFF.

This clonotype occurred many times. CDR3 nucleotides: TGTGCCGTTAGGGGGGCCTCCTCTGGAAACACCATATATTTT. Encoded protein: CAVRGASSGNTIYF. The genes are TRBV12-3 or TRBV12-4 and TRBJ1-3; TRBD1 is a possible D gene (6 bases). The CDR3 covers 14 residues. Trimming cost V 11 bases and J 0 bases, with 14 bases left between them.

Only a few counts were recorded for this clonotype. This sequence joins TRBV6-5 and TRBJ1-2, with a tentative D call TRBD1 (6 bases). Germline lookup yields CDR1 MNHEY and CDR2 SVGAGI. Deletions cut 6 bases from V and 8 bases from J, with 19 bases between. The CDR3 is 14 residues long. The CDR3 region has the DNA TGTGCCAGCAGCTATAACAGGGAGATTAGGGGCTACACCTTC. As protein: CASSYNREIRGYTF.

V usage is TRBV18 and J usage is TRBJ1-1; D unresolved. There are 15 residues in the CDR3. CDR1 is KGHSH, CDR2 LQKENI, per germline. Between the trimmed V and J ends, which lost 4 bases and 3 bases, there was a span of 15 bases. CDR3 sequence reads: CASSRTGSRDTEAFF. The CDR3 DNA follows: TGTGCCAGCTCACGAACGGGATCGAGGGACACTGAAGCTTTCTTT.